One T cell receptor (beta chain) is described in this entry. Repertoires were generated with immunoSEQ multiplex PCR, while TCRdb's copy carries only in-frame clones and drops some. This table has approximately 300,000 clones, 85% appearing once. This specimen belongs to a study of blood T cell repertoires in COVID-19. The ends were cut back, 4 bases at V and 0 bases at J, with 10 bases in the middle. This CDR3 contains 14 residues. Per germline, CDR1 MNHEY and CDR2 SVGAGI. The sample comprised PBMCs or T cells enriched from blood (not recorded which). The sequence was collected from a woman aged 30 to 39 who had been exposed to COVID-19. V usage is TRBV6-5 and J usage is TRBJ2-7; possible D gene TRBD1, 6 bases. The CDR3 nucleotides are TGTGCCAGCAGTTCCGACAGGAACTCCTACGAGCAGTACTTC. This codes for CASSSDRNSYEQYF.